This T cell receptor (beta chain) was observed in a study of blood T cell repertoires in COVID-19. Study as a whole: From the United States, Italy and Spain came samples of acute and convalescent COVID-19. PBMCs, B-cell-depleted T cells, or T cells were the source of the cDNA or gDNA that made up the material.

The V gene end was trimmed by 5 bases and the J gene end by 6 bases; junction bases not matched to a gene: 1. Germline CDR1 and CDR2: MNHEY and SMNVEV (reference sequence). This CDR3 region has 13 residues. Source study methods: For nucleated cells, counts were estimated from reference gene primer amplification. Using immunoSEQ multiplex PCR, the repertoire was profiled, and TCRdb retains in-frame clones only, with some absent. V and J calls and clone size are as listed in that table; D and trimming were resolved from the DNA. This sample has around 190,000 clones, with approximately 80% found just once. This clone appeared a few times.

This TCR derives from a human donor in a cohort sampled during active COVID-19. The rearrangement joins TRBV27 to TRBJ2-3, with 11 bases fitting TRBD2. Sequencing was carried out using peripheral blood. This CDR3 is CASSASGRDTQYF. The CDR3 DNA reads as TGTGCCAGCAGTGCTAGCGGGAGGGATACGCAGTATTTT.